This TCR beta chain was sequenced in a study of blood T cell repertoires in COVID-19. Losses at the gene ends were 1 base for V and 0 bases for J; bases not matched to a gene: 8. Germline V gene lookup returns CDR1 MNHNS and CDR2 SASEGT. This CDR3 is 17 amino acids long. The repertoire was sequenced with immunoSEQ multiplex PCR; TCRdb's copy has only in-frame clones and lacks some. The repertoire includes over 110,000 clones, roughly 90% of them detected once, and 1.5% to 2% sits in the top ten. The receptor was isolated from a man aged 65-85 years with acute or convalescent COVID-19. Specimen: peripheral blood. The V call is TRBV6-1, the J call TRBJ1-2, with TRBD1 matching 7 bases. The CDR3 here is CASSEELGQSANYGYTF. The CDR3 nucleotides are TGTGCCAGCAGTGAAGAGTTGGGACAGTCGGCTAACTATGGCTACACCTTC.